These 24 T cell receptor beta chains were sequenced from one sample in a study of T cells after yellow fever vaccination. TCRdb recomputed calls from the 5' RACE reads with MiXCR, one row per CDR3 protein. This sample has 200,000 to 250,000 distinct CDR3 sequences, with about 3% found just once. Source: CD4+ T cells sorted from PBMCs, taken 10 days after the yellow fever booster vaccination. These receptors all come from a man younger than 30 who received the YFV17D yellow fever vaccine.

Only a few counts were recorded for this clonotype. The CDR3 protein is CASSPREGRGELFF. Written as DNA, the CDR3 is TGCGCCAGCAGCCCCCGTGAGGGGAGGGGGGAGCTGTTTTTT. The chain uses TRBV4-3 and TRBJ2-2; maybe TRBD2 (6 bases). Germline V gene sequence: CDR1 LGHNA, CDR2 YSLEER. CDR3 size: 14 residues. Trimming pared 4 bases from V and 8 bases from J, leaving 14 bases between.

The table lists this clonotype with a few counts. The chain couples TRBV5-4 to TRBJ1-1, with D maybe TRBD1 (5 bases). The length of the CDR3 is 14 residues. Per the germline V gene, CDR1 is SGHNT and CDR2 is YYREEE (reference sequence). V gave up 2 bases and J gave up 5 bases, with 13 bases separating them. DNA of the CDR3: TGTGCCAGCAGCTTTACCGGGACCTCGACTGAAGCTTTCTTT. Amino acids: CASSFTGTSTEAFF.

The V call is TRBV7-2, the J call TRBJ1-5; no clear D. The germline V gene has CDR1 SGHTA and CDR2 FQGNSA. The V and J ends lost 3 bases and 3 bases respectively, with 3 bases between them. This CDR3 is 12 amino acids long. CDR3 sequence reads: CASSFPNQPQHF. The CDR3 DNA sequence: TGTGCCAGCAGCTTCCCCAATCAGCCCCAGCATTTT.

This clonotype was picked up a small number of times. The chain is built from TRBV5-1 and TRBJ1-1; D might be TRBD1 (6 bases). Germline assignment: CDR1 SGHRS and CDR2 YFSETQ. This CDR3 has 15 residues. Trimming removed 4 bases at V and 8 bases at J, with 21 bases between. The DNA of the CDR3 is TGCGCCAGCAGCCAACAAGCAGGGGCTGGGGGAGAAGCTTTCTTT. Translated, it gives CASSQQAGAGGEAFF.

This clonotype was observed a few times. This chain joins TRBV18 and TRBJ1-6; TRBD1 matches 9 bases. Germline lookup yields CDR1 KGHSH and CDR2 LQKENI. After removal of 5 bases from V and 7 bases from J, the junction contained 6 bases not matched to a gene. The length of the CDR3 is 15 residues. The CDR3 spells CASSATGQGNSPLHF. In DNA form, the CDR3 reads TGTGCCAGCTCAGCCACGGGACAGGGAAATTCACCCCTCCACTTT.

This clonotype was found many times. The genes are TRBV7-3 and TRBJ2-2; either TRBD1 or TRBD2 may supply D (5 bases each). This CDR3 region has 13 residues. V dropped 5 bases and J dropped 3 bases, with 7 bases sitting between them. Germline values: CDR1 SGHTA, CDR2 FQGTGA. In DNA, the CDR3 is TGTGCCAGCAGCCCGGGACACACCGGGGAGCTGTTTTTT. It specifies CASSPGHTGELFF. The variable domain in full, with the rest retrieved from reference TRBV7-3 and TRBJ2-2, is GAGVSQTPSNKVTEKGKYVELRCDPISGHTALYWYRQSLGQGPEFLIYFQGTGAADDSGLPNDRFFAVRPEGSVSTLKIQRTERGDSAVYLCASSPGHTGELFFGEGSRLTVL.

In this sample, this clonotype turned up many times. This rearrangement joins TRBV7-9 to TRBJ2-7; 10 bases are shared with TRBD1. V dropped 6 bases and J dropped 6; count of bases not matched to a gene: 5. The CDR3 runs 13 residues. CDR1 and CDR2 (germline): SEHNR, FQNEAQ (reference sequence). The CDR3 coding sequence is TGTGCCAGCAGTCCGGGACAGGGGTTCGAGCAGTACTTC. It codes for CASSPGQGFEQYF.

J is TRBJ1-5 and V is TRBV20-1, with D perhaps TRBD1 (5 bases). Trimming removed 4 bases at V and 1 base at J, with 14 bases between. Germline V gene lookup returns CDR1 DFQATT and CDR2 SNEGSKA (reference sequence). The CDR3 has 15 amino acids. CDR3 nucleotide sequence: TGCAGTGCTAAGCTTCGACAGCCCAGCAATCAGCCCCAGCATTTT. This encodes CSAKLRQPSNQPQHF.

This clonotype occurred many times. The CDR3 DNA reads TGCAGCGGTAGCGGGGGGGCCGCAGATACGCAGTATTTT. Translated, it gives CSGSGGAADTQYF. The V gene is TRBV29-1, the J gene TRBJ2-3, with 11 bases that match TRBD2. CDR3 length: 13 residues. J was trimmed by 4 bases and V by 7 bases; bases with no gene match: 4. CDR1 is SQVTM and CDR2 is ANQGSEA in the germline V gene.

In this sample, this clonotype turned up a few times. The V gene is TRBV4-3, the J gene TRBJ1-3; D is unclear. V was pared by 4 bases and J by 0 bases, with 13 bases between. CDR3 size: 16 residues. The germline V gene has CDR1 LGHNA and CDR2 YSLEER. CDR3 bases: TGCGCCAGCAGCCCCGCCCAGAGTGTCTCTGGAAACACCATATATTTT. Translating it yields CASSPAQSVSGNTIYF.

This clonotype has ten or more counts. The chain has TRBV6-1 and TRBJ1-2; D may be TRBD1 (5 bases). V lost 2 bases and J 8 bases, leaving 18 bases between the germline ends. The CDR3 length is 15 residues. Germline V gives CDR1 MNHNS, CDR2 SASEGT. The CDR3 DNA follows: TGTGCCAGCAGTGAAATATGGGAAGGGGCGGCCGGCTACACCTTC. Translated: CASSEIWEGAAGYTF.

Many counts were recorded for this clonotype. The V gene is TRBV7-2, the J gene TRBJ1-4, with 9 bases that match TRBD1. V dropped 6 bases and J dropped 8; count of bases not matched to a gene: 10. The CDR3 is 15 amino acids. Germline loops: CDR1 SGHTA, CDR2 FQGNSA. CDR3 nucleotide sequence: TGTGCCAGCAGTCAACGACAGGGGGGACGAGAAAAACTGTTTTTT. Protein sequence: CASSQRQGGREKLFF.

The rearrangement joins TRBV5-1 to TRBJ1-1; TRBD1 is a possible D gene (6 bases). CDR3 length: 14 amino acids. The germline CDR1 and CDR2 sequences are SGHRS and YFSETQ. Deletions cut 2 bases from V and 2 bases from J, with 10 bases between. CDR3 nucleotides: TGCGCCAGCAGCTTTCAGGGGCCCAACACTGAAGCTTTCTTT. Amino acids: CASSFQGPNTEAFF.

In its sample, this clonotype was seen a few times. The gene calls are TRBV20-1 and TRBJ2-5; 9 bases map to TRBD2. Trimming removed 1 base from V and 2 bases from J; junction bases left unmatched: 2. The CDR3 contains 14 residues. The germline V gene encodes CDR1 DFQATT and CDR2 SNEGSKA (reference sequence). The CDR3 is CSARASGAQETQYF. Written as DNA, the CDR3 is TGCAGTGCTAGAGCTAGCGGGGCACAAGAGACCCAGTACTTC.

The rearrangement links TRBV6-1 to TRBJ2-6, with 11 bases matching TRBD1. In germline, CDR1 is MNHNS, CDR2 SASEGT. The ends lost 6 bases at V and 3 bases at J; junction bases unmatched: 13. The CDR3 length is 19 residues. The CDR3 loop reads CASRGTGTGGSSGANVLTF. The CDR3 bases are TGTGCCAGCAGGGGCACAGGGACAGGGGGATCAAGTGGGGCCAACGTCCTGACTTTC.

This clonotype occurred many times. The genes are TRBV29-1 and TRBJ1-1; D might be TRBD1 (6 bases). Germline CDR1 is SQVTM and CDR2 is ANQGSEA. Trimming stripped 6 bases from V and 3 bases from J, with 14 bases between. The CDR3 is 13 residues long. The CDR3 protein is CSVQRGLDTEAFF. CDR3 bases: TGCAGCGTCCAACGGGGGCTCGACACTGAAGCTTTCTTT. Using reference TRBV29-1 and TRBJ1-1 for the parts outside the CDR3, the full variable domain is SAVISQKPSRDICQRGTSLTIQCQVDSQVTMMFWYRQQPGQSLTLIATANQGSEATYESGFVIDKFPISRPNLTFSTLTVSNMSPEDSSIYLCSVQRGLDTEAFFGQGTRLTVV.

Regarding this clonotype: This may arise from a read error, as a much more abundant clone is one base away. The CDR3 is CSSSLGGGSAEAFF. In DNA, the CDR3 is TGCTCCAGCAGCTTAGGGGGAGGGAGCGCTGAAGCTTTCTTT. The chain has TRBV5-1 and TRBJ1-1; D is perhaps TRBD1 (6 bases). CDR1 and CDR2 from the germline V gene are SGHRS and YFSETQ. The CDR3 runs to 14 residues. Variable domain in full (rest from reference TRBV5-1 and TRBJ1-1): KAGVTQTPRYLIKTRGQQVTLSCSPISGHRSVSWYQQTPGQGLQFLFEYFSETQRNKGNFPGRFSGRQFSNSRSEMNVSTLELGDSALYLCSSSLGGGSAEAFFGQGTRLTVV.

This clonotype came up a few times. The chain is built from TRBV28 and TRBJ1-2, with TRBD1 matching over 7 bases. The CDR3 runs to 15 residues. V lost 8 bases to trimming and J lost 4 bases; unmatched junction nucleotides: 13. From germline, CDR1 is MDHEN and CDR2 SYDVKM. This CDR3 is CASLSQGRGGYGYTF. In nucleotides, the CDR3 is TGTGCCAGCCTATCACAAGGCAGGGGGGGCTATGGCTACACCTTC.

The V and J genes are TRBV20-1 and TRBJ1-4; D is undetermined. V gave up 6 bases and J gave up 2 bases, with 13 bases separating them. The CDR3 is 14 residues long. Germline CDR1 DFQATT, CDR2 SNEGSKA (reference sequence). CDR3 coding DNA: TGCAGTGCCGGGCCCTCCGCCACTAATGAAAAACTGTTTTTT. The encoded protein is CSAGPSATNEKLFF.

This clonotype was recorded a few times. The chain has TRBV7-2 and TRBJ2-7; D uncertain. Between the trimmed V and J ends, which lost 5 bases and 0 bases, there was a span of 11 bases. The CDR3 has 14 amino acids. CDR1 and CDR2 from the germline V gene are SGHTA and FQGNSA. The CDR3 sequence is CASSPDRSSYEQYF. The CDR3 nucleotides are TGTGCCAGCAGCCCGGACCGGAGCTCCTACGAGCAGTACTTC. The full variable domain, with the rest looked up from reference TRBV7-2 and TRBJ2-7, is GAGVSQSPSNKVTEKGKDVELRCDPISGHTALYWYRQSLGQGLEFLIYFQGNSAPDKSGLPSDRFSAERTGGSVSTLTIQRTQQEDSAVYLCASSPDRSSYEQYFGPGTRLTVT.

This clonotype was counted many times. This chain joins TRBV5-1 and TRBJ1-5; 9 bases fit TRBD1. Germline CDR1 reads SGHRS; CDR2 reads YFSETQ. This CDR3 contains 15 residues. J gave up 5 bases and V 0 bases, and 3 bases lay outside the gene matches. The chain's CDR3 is CASSLGQGDYQPQHF. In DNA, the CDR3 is TGCGCCAGCAGCTTGGGACAGGGGGATTATCAGCCCCAGCATTTT.

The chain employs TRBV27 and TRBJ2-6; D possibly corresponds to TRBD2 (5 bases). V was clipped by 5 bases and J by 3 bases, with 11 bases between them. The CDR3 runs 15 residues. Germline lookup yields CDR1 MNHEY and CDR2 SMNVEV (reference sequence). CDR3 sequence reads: CASSVGVRGANVLTF. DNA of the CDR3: TGTGCCAGCAGTGTCGGGGTTCGTGGGGCCAACGTCCTGACTTTC.

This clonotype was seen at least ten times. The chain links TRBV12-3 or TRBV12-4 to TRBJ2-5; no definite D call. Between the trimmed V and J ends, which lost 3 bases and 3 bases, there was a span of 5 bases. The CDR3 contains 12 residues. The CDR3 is CASSFEEETQYF. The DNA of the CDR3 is TGTGCCAGCAGTTTTGAAGAAGAGACCCAGTACTTC.

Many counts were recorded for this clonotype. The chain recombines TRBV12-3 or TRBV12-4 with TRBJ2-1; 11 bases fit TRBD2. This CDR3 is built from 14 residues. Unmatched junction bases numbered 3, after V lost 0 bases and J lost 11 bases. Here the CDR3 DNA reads TGTGCCAGCAGTTTAGCGCTAGCGGGGGGCCAGCAGTTCTTC. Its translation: CASSLALAGGQQFF.